Presented here are 5 T cell receptor beta chains from one specimen sequenced in a study of blood T cells in healthy people across ages. Then a second PCR, running about 7 to 11 cycles, was carried out with a sample-barcoded 5' primer and a J-beta primer mix. MiXCR, applied by TCRdb to the 5' RACE reads, yields one record per CDR3 protein. The repertoire has about 760,000 distinct CDR3 sequences, 45% to 70% of them found once; the top ten carry approximately 24%. The sequenced material came from blood. These receptors were taken from a man in his forties in good health.

The CDR3 sequence is CASSYDRDYEQYF. The CDR3 DNA follows: TGTGCCAGCAGTTACGACAGGGACTACGAGCAGTACTTC. This rearrangement joins TRBV28 to TRBJ2-5, with 7 bases that match TRBD1. The closer fit of TRBJ2-7 to the DNA end suggests the J call may be wrong. The CDR3 totals 13 residues. Germline CDR1 MDHEN, CDR2 SYDVKM.

The chain combines TRBV20-1 with TRBJ2-2; TRBD1 agrees at 8 bases. V shed 1 base, J shed 1 base, and the junction held 2 bases outside the gene matches. The CDR3 is made up of 15 amino acids. The V gene's germline CDR1 is DFQATT and CDR2 SNEGSKA (reference sequence). CDR3 region: CSARAGTGNTGELFF. The CDR3 DNA sequence: TGCAGTGCTAGAGCCGGGACAGGGAACACCGGGGAGCTGTTTTTT.

The CDR3 DNA reads as TGTGCCAGCAGCAAAGCAGCGGGAGGGCCCTACGAGCAGTACTTC. This gives the protein CASSKAAGGPYEQYF. The chain joins TRBV3-1 to TRBJ2-4; 10 bases line up with TRBD2. The J call may be incorrect, as the DNA end agrees better with TRBJ2-7. This CDR3 region has 15 residues. Germline CDR1 and CDR2: LGHDT and YNNKEL (reference sequence).

The chain uses TRBV20-1 and TRBJ1-5; 9 bases fit TRBD1. Germline V gene lookup returns CDR1 DFQATT and CDR2 SNEGSKA (reference sequence). The CDR3 totals 16 residues. V was clipped by 1 base and J by 5 bases; unmatched bases: 9. CDR3 DNA sequence: TGCAGTGCTAGAGGGTTCCGACAGGGGGTTGATCAGCCCCAGCATTTT. Translation: CSARGFRQGVDQPQHF.

V usage is TRBV20-1 and J usage is TRBJ2-3; tentatively, D is TRBD1 (5 bases). The CDR3 totals 15 residues. Trimming pared 5 bases from V and 5 bases from J, leaving 20 bases between. CDR1 and CDR2 (germline): DFQATT, SNEGSKA (reference sequence). CDR3 DNA sequence: TGCAGTGCTTCAGACTCCCGCCAGGACATAGATACGCAGTATTTT. Protein: CSASDSRQDIDTQYF.